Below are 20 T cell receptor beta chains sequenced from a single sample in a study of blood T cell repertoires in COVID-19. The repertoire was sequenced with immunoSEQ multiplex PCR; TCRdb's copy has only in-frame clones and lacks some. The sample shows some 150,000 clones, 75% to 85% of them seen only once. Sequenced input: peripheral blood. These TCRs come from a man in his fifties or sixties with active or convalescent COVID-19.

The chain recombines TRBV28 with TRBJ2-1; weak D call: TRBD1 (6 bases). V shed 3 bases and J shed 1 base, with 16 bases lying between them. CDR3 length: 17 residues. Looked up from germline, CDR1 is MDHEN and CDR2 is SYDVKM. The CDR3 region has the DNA TGTGCCAGCAGTTTTGTCCAGGGGATTGGGTCCTACAATGAGCAGTTCTTC. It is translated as CASSFVQGIGSYNEQFF.

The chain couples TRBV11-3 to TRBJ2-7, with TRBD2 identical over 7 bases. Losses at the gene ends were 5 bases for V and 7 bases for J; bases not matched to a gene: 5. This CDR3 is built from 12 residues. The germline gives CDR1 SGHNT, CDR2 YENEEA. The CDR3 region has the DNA TGTGCCAGCAGCCCGCCGGGGGGAGAGCAGTACTTC. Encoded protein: CASSPPGGEQYF. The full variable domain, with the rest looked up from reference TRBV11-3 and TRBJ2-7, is EAGVVQSPRYKIIEKKQPVAFWCNPISGHNTLYWYLQNLGQGPELLIRYENEEAVDDSQLPKDRFSAERLKGVDSTLKIQPAELGDSAVYLCASSPPGGEQYFGPGTRLTVT.

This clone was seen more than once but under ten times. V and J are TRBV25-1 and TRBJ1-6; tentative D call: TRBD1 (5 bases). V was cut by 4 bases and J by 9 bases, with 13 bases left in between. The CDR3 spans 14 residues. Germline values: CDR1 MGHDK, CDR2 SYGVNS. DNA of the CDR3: TGTGCCAGCAGTGGGACAACAAGGGGTTCACCCCTCCACTTT. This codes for CASSGTTRGSPLHF.

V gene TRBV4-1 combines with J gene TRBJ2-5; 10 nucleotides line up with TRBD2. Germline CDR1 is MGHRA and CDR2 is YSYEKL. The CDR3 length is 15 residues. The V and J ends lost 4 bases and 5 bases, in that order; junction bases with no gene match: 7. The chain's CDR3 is CASSPVGSGRETQYF. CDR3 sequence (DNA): TGCGCCAGCAGCCCAGTCGGTAGCGGGAGGGAGACCCAGTACTTC.

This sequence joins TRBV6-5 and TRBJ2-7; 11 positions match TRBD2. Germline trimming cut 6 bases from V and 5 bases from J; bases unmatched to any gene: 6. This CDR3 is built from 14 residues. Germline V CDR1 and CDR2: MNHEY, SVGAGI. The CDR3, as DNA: TGTGCCAGCAGATCTAGCGGGAGGTGGAACGAGCAGTACTTC. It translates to CASRSSGRWNEQYF.

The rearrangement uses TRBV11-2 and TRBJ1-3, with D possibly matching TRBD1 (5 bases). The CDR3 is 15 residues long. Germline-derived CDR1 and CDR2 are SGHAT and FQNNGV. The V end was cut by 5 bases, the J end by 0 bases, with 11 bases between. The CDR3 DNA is TGTGCCAGCAGCCGTCGGGGGGTCTCTGGAAACACCATATATTTT. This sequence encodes CASSRRGVSGNTIYF. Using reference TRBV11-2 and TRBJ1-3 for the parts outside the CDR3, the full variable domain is EAGVAQSPRYKIIEKRQSVAFWCNPISGHATLYWYQQILGQGPKLLIQFQNNGVVDDSQLPKDRFSAERLKGVDSTLKIQPAKLEDSAVYLCASSRRGVSGNTIYFGEGSWLTVV.

The CDR3 DNA follows: TGCGCCAGCAGCCCGGGACAGGCCTCCTACAATGAGCAGTTCTTC. This encodes CASSPGQASYNEQFF. V and J are TRBV5-1 and TRBJ2-1; 8 bases map to TRBD1. CDR1 and CDR2 from the germline V gene are SGHRS and YFSETQ. V trimming: 4 bases; J trimming: 0 bases; junction bases outside the gene matches: 3. The CDR3 has 15 residues. Drawing the rest from reference TRBV5-1 and TRBJ2-1, the complete variable domain is KAGVTQTPRYLIKTRGQQVTLSCSPISGHRSVSWYQQTPGQGLQFLFEYFSETQRNKGNFPGRFSGRQFSNSRSEMNVSTLELGDSALYLCASSPGQASYNEQFFGPGTRLTVL.

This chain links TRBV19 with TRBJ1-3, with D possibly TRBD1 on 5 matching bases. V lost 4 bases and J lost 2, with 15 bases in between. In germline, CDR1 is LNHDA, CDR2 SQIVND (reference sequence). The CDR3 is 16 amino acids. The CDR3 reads CASSTQQAVPGNTIYF. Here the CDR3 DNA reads TGTGCCAGTAGTACCCAACAGGCGGTCCCTGGAAACACCATATATTTT. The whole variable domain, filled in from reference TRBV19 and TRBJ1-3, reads DGGITQSPKYLFRKEGQNVTLSCEQNLNHDAMYWYRQDPGQGLRLIYYSQIVNDFQKGDIAEGYSVSREKKESFPLTVTSAQKNPTAFYLCASSTQQAVPGNTIYFGEGSWLTVV.

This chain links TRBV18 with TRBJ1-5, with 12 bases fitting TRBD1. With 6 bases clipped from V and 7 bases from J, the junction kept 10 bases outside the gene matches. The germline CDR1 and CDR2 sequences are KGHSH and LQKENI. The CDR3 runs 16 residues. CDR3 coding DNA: TGTGCCAGCTCCCCAATGGGGACAGGGGGCCACCAGCCCCAGCATTTT. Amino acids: CASSPMGTGGHQPQHF.

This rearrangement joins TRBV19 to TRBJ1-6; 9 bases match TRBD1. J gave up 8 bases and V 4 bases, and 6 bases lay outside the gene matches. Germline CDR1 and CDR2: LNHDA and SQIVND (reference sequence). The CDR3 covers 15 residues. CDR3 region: CASSTETGGYSPLHF. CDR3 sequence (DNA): TGTGCCAGTAGTACAGAGACAGGGGGATATTCACCCCTCCACTTT.

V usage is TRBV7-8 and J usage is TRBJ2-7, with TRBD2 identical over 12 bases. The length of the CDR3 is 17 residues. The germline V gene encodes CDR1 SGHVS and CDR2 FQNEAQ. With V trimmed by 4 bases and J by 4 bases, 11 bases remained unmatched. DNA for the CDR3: TGTGCCAGCAGCTACCCCGCGACTAGCGGGAGAAATTACGAGCAGTACTTC. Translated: CASSYPATSGRNYEQYF.

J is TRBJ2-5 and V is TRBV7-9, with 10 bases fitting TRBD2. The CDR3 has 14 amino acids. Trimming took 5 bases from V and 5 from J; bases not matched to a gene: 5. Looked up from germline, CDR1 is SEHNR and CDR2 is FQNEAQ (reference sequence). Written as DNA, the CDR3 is TGTGCCAGCAGCAGAGCGGGAGGGCTTGAGACCCAGTACTTC. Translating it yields CASSRAGGLETQYF.

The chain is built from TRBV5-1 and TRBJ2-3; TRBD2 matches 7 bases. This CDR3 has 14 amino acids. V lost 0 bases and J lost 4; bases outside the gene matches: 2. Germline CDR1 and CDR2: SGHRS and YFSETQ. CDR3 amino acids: CASSLGREADTQYF. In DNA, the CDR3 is TGCGCCAGCAGCTTGGGCCGGGAGGCAGATACGCAGTATTTT.

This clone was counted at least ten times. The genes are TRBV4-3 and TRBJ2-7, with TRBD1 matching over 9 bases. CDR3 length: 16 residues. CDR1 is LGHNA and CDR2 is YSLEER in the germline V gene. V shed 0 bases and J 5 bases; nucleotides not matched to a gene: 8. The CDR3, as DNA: TGCGCCAGCAGCCAAGATCTAGGGGGACAGGGCCACGAGCAGTACTTC. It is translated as CASSQDLGGQGHEQYF.

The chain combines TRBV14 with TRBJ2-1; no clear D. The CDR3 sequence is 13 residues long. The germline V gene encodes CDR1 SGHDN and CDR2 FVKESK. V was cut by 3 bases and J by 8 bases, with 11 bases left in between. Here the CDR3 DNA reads TGTGCCAGCAGCCAGGCCAATCGCTATGAGCAGTTCTTC. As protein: CASSQANRYEQFF.

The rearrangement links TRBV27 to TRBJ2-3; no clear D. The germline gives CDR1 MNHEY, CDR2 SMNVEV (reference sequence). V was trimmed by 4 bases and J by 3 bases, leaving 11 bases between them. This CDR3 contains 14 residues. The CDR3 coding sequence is TGTGCCAGCAGTTCTAGTTCGGCGACAGATACGCAGTATTTT. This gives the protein CASSSSSATDTQYF.

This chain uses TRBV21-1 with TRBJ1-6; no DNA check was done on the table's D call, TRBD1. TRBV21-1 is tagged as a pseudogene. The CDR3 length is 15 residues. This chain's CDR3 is CASKSRIQNNSPLHF. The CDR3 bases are TGTGCCAGCAAATCAAGGATACAGAATAATTCACCCCTCCACTTT.

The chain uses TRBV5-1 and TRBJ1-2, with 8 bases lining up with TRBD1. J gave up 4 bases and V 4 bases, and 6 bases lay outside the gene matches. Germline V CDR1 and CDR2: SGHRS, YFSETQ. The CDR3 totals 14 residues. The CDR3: CASSPGTGLYGYTF. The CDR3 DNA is TGCGCCAGCAGCCCGGGGACAGGACTCTATGGCTACACCTTC.

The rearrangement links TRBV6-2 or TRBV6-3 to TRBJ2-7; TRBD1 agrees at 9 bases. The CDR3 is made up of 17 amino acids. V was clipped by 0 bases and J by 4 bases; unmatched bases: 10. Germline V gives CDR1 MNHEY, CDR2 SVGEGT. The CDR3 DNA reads TGTGCCAGCAGTTACTCGTTTACCCCGGGACAGGGTTACGAGCAGTACTTC. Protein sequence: CASSYSFTPGQGYEQYF.

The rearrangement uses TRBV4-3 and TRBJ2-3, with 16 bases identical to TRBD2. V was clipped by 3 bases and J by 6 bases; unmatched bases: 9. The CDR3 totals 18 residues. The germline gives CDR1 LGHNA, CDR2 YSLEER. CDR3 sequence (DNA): TGCGCCAGCAGCCAGCAGGCCGGGACTAGCGGGAGGGAGGATACGCAGTATTTT. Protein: CASSQQAGTSGREDTQYF.